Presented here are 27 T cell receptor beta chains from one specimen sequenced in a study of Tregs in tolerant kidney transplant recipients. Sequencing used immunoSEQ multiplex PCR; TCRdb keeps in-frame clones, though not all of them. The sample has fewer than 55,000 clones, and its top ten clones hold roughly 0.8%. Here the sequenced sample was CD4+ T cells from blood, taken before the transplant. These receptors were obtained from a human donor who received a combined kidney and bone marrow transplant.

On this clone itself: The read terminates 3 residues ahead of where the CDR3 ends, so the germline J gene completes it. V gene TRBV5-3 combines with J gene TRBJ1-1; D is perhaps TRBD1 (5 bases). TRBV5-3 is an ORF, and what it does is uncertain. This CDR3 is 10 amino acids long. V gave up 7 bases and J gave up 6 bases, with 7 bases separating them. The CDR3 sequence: CARAGPEAFF. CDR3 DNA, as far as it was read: TGTGCCAGAGCAGGGCCTGAA.

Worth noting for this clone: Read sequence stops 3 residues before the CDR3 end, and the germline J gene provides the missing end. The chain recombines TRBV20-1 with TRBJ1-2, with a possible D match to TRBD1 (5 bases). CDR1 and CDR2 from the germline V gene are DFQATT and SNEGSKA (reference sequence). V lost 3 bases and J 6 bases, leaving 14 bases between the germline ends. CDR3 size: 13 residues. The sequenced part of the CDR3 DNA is TGCAGTGCTAGTCTTGCAGGGCTTAATGGC. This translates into CSASLAGLNG. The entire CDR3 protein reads CSASLAGLNGYTF.

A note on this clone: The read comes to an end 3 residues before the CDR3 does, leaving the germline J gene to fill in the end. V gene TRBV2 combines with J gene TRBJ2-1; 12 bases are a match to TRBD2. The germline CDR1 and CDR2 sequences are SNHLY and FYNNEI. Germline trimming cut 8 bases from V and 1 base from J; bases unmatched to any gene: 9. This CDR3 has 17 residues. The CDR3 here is CASLRLAGVRSYNEQFF. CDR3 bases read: TGTGCCAGCCTCCGACTAGCGGGAGTAAGGTCCTACAATGAG.

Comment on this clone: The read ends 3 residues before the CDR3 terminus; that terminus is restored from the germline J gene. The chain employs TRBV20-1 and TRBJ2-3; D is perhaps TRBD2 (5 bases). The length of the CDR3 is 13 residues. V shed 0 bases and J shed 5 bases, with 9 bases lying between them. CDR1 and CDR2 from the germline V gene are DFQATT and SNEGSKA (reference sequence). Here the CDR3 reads CSARDLTKDTQYF. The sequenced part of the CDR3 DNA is TGCAGTGCTAGAGATCTGACTAAAGATACG.

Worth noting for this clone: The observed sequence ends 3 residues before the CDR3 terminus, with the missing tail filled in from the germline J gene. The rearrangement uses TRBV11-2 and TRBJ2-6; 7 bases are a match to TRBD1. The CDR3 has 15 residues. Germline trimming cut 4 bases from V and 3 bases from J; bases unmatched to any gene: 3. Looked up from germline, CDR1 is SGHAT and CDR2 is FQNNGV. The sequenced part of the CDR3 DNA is TGTGCCAGCAGCTCACAGGGGTTTGGGGCCAACGTC. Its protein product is CASSSQGFGANV. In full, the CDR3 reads CASSSQGFGANVLTF.

The CDR3 sequence: CASSPRGSDEKLFF. CDR3 DNA (partial): TGTGCCAGCTCACCGCGGGGGAGTGATGAAAAA. The V and J genes are TRBV18 and TRBJ1-4, with a tentative D call TRBD1 (5 bases). The CDR3 is cut off 3 residues early in the read; its end comes from the germline J gene. This CDR3 comprises 14 residues. The V end lost 3 bases, the J end lost 6 bases, and 11 bases lay between the germline ends. Germline V CDR1 and CDR2: KGHSH, LQKENI.

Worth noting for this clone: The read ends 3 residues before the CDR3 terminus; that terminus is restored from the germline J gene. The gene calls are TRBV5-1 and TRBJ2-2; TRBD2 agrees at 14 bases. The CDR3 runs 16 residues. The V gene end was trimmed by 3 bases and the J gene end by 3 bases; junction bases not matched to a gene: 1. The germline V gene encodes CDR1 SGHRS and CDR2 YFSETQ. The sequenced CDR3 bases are TGCGCCAGCAGCTGGGGACTAGCGGGAGACACCGGGGAG. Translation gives CASSWGLAGDTGE. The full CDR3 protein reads CASSWGLAGDTGELFF. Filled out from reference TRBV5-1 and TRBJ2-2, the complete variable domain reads KAGVTQTPRYLIKTRGQQVTLSCSPISGHRSVSWYQQTPGQGLQFLFEYFSETQRNKGNFPGRFSGRQFSNSRSEMNVSTLELGDSALYLCASSWGLAGDTGELFFGEGSRLTVL.

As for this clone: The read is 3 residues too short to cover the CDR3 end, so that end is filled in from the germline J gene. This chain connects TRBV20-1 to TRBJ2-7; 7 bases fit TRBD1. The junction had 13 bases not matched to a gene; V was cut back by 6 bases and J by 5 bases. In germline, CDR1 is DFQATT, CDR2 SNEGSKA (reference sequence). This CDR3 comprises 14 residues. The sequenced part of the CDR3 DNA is TGCAGTGCAAAGAAACCGACAGGGACCCACGAG. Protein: CSAKKPTGTHE. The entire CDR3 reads CSAKKPTGTHEQYF.

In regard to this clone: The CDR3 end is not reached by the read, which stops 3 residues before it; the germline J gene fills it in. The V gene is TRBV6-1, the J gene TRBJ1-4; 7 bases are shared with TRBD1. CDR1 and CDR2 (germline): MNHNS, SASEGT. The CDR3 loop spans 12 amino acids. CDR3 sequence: CASSGLQGPLFF. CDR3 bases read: TGTGCCAGCAGTGGTCTACAGGGGCCA.

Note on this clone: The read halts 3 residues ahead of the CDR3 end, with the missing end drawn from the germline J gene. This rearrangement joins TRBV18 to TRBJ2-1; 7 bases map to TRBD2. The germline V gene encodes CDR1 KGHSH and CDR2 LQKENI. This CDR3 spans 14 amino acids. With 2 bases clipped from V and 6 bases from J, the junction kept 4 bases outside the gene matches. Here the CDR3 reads CASSPGTTLNEQFF. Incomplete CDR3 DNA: TGTGCCAGCTCACCAGGGACTACCCTCAATGAG.

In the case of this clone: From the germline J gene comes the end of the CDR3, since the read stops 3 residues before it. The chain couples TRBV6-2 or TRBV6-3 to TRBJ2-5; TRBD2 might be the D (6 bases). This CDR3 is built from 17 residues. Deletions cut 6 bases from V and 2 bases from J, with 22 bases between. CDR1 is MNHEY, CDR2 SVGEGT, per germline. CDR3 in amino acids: CASSPPRRTAGQETQYF. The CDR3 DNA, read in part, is TGTGCCAGCAGCCCCCCGAGGCGGACGGCGGGACAAGAGACC.

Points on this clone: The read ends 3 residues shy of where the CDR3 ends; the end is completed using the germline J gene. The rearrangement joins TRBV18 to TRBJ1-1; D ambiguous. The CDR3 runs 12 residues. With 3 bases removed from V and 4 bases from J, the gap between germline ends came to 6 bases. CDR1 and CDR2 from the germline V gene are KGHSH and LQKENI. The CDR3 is CASSPRSTEAFF. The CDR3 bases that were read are TGTGCCAGCTCACCCAGATCCACTGAA.

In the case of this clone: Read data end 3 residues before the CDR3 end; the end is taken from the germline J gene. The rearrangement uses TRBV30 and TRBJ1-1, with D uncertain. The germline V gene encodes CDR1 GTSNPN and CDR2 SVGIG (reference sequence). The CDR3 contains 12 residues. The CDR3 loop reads CAWSAYGRAAFF. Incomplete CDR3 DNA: TGTGCCTGGAGTGCTTATGGGCGGGCG.

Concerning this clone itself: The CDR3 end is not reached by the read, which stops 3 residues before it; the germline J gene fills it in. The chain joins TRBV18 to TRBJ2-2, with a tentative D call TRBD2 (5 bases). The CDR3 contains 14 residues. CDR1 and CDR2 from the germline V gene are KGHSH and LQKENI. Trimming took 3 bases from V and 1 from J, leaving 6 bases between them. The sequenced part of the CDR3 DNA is TGTGCCAGCTCACCCGAGGGGAACACCGGGGAG. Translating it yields CASSPEGNTGE. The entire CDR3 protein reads CASSPEGNTGELFF.

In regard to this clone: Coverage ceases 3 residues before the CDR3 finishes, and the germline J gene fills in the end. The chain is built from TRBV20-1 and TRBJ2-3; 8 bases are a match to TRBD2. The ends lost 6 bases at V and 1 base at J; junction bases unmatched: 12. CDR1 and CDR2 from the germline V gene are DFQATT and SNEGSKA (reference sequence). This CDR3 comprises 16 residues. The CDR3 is CSASRGGKVRTDTQYF. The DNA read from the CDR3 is TGCAGTGCGTCACGGGGGGGCAAGGTCCGCACAGATACG.

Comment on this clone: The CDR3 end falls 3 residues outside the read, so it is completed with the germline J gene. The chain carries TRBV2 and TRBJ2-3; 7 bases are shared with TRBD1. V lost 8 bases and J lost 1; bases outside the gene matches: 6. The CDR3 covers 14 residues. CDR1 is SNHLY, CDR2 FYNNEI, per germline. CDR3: CASGDRHRTDTQYF. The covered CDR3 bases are TGTGCCAGCGGGGACAGACACCGCACAGATACG.

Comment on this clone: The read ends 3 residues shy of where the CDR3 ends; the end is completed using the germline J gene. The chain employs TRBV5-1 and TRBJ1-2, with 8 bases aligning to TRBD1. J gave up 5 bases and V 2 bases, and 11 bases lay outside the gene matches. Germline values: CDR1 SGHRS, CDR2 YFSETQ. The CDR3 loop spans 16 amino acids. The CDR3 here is CASSFGAGGGTYGYTF. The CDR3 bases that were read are TGCGCCAGCAGCTTCGGGGCAGGGGGCGGCACTTATGGC.

The CDR3 DNA, read in part, is TGTGCCAGCAGCGCCAGGACTAGCGGGAGCGACGAG. Translated, it gives CASSARTSGSDE. The entire CDR3 reads CASSARTSGSDEQYF. The V call is TRBV7-8, the J call TRBJ2-7; 13 nucleotides agree with TRBD2. The CDR3 end lies 3 residues beyond the end of the read and is filled in from the germline J gene. Germline CDR1 is SGHVS and CDR2 is FQNEAQ. This CDR3 has 15 amino acids. V lost 5 bases, J lost 5 bases, and 6 bases stayed unmatched.

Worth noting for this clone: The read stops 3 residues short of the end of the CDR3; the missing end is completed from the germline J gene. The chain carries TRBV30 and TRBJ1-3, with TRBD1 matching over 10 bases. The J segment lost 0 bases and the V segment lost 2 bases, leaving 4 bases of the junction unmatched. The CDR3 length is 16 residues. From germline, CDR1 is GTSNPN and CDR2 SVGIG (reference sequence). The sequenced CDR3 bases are TGTGCCTGGAGTCCAGGGACAGGGGACTCTGGAAACACC. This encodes CAWSPGTGDSGNT. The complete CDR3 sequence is CAWSPGTGDSGNTIYF.

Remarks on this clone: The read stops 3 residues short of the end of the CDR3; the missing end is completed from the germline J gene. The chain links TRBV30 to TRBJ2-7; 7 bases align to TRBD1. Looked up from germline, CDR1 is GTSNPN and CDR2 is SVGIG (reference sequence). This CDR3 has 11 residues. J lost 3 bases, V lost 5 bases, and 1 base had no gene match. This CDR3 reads CAWGDSYEQYF. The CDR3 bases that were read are TGTGCCTGGGGGGACAGCTACGAG.

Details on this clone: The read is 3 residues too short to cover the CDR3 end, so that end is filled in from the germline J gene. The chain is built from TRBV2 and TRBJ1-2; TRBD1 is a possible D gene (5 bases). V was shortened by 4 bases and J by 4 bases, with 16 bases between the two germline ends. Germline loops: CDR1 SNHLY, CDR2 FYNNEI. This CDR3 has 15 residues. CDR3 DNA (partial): TGTGCCAGCAGTGGACAGCGGGTCGCAGTCTATGGC. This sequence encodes CASSGQRVAVYG. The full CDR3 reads CASSGQRVAVYGYTF.

The CDR3 is CARAGSSDTQYF. The CDR3 DNA, read in part, is TGTGCCAGGGCAGGGAGCTCAGATACG. The chain joins TRBV7-9 to TRBJ2-3; D assignment may be TRBD1 or TRBD2 (5 bases each). The read terminates 3 residues before the CDR3 end, so the remaining end is supplied by the germline J gene. The V gene's germline CDR1 is SEHNR and CDR2 FQNEAQ (reference sequence). The CDR3 has 12 amino acids. The V gene lost 9 bases and the J gene lost 4 bases, with 11 bases spanning the gap.

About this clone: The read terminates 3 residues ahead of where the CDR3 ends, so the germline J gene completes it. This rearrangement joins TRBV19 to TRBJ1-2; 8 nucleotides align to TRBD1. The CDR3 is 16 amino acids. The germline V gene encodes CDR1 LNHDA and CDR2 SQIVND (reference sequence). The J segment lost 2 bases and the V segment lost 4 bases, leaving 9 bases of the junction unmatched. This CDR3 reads CASSTPSRDRNYGYTF. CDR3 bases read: TGTGCCAGTAGTACCCCTTCCCGGGACAGGAACTATGGC.

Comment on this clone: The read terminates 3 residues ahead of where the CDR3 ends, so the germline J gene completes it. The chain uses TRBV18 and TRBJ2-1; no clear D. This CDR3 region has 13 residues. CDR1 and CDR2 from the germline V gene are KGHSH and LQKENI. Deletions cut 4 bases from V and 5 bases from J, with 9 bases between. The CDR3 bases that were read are TGTGCCAGCTCACAAGCACAGAACAATGAG. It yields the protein CASSQAQNNE. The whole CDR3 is CASSQAQNNEQFF.

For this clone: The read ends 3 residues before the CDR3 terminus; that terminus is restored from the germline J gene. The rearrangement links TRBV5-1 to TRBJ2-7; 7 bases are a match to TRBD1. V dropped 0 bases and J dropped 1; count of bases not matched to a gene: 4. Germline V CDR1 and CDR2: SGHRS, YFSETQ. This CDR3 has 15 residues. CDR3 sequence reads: CASSLVGGSSYEQYF. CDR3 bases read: TGCGCCAGCAGCTTGGTAGGGGGCTCGTCCTACGAG.

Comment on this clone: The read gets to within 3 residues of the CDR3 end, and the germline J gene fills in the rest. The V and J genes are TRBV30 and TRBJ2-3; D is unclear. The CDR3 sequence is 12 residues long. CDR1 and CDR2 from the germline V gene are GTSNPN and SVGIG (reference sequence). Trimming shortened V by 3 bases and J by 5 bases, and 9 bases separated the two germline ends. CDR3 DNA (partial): TGTGCCTGGAGCACTACAATAGATACG. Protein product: CAWSTTIDT. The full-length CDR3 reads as CAWSTTIDTQYF.

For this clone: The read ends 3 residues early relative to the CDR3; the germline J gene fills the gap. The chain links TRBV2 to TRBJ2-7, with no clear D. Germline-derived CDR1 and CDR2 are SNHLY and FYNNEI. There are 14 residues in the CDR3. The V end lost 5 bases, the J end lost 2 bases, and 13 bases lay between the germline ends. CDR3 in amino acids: CASSSLKFTYEQYF. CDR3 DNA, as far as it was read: TGTGCCAGCAGTAGCCTAAAGTTTACCTACGAG.